This TCR beta chain stems from a study of human CD8 memory T cell subsets. General study points: Chao1 estimates indicated that stem-like memory T cells may be more diverse than precursor exhausted T cells.

Libraries targeted TCR beta using 5' RACE with UMIs. After re-calling the 5' RACE reads, TCRdb lists one entry per CDR3 protein, DNA absent. The table gives about 18,000 distinct CDR3 sequences; the top ten clones make up approximately 5% of it. As concerns this clonotype: Its specificity is not known.

The CDR3 is made up of 14 amino acids. The V gene's germline CDR1 is SEHNR and CDR2 FQNEAQ (reference sequence). The chain carries TRBV7-9 and TRBJ2-5; the D gene TCRdb calls, TRBD2, cannot be checked with no DNA. Sequencing was done on a sample of CD8+ T cells from PBMCs. The source of this sequence is a human donor in good health. CDR3 residues: CASSSDYTKETQYF.